A single sample gave rise to the 9 T cell receptor beta chains below, sequenced in a study of CD8+ T cells in alopecia areata. RNA extraction and reverse transcription yielded cDNA as sequencing template. Produced via immunoSEQ multiplex PCR; TCRdb's table is partial and in-frame only. The table shows 5,800 or so clones, with roughly 64% occurring only once. Obtained from alopecia areata patients were lesional scalp punch biopsies along with peripheral blood. The starting material was skin, obtained at week 0. All receptors derive from a human donor with alopecia areata.

This chain connects TRBV27 to TRBJ1-2; D is undetermined. CDR3 length equals 14 residues. CDR1 and CDR2 (germline): MNHEY, SMNVEV (reference sequence). The V and J ends lost 6 bases and 5 bases respectively, with 16 bases between them. The CDR3: CASSPLWRDYGYTF. In DNA, the CDR3 is TGTGCCAGCAGCCCCCTTTGGAGAGATTATGGCTACACCTTC.

To note about this clone: Mismatch with germline at one junction end may stem from a read error. The chain employs TRBV5-1 and TRBJ1-1; D gene ambiguous. CDR3 length: 13 amino acids. In germline, CDR1 is SGHRS, CDR2 YFSETQ. The CDR3 region has the DNA TGCGCCAGCGGCTTGGCCAAAGACACTGAAGCTTTCTTT. It yields the protein CASGLAKDTEAFF.

The chain has TRBV19 and TRBJ2-3; 7 bases fit TRBD1. Germline V gene lookup returns CDR1 LNHDA and CDR2 SQIVND (reference sequence). This CDR3 has 13 residues. V lost 8 bases to trimming and J lost 0 bases; unmatched junction nucleotides: 2. The CDR3 spells CASSQGSTDTQYF. Here the CDR3 DNA reads TGTGCCAGTTCACAGGGGAGCACAGATACGCAGTATTTT.

CDR3 sequence: CASRVYQETQYF. The CDR3 DNA follows: TGTGCCAGCAGGGTATACCAAGAGACCCAGTACTTC. This chain uses TRBV6-1 with TRBJ2-5; D unclear. V shed 6 bases and J shed 0 bases, with 5 bases lying between them. The CDR3 has 12 residues. Per the germline V gene, CDR1 is MNHNS and CDR2 is SASEGT.

The rearrangement joins TRBV5-1 to TRBJ1-2; unclear D gene. CDR3 size: 16 residues. Germline V gives CDR1 SGHRS, CDR2 YFSETQ. The germline V and J ends were trimmed by 7 bases and 7 bases, with 26 bases remaining between them. The CDR3 DNA reads TGCGCCAGCTCCGAGACGGCATATGACGGGGTCCGTGGCTACACCTTC. Protein product: CASSETAYDGVRGYTF. Filled out from reference TRBV5-1 and TRBJ1-2, the complete variable domain reads KAGVTQTPRYLIKTRGQQVTLSCSPISGHRSVSWYQQTPGQGLQFLFEYFSETQRNKGNFPGRFSGRQFSNSRSEMNVSTLELGDSALYLCASSETAYDGVRGYTFGSGTRLTVV.

By share of the sample, this clone is large. The rearrangement joins TRBV12-5 to TRBJ2-5; D is unresolved. The CDR3 has 11 residues. Trimming stripped 2 bases from V and 4 bases from J, with 2 bases between. Germline V CDR1 and CDR2: LGHNT, FRNRAP. The CDR3 loop is CASGLPETQYF. DNA of the CDR3: TGTGCTAGTGGTTTGCCAGAGACCCAGTACTTC.

On this clone itself: Being one base from a much bigger clone, this may be a read error. The chain uses TRBV4-2 and TRBJ1-6, with unresolved D. In germline, CDR1 is LGHNA, CDR2 YNFKEQ. V was clipped by 2 bases and J by 7 bases, with 3 bases between them. The CDR3 extends over 12 amino acids. CDR3 DNA sequence: TGTGCCAGCAGCCAACTGAATTCACCCCTCCACTTT. Translated, it gives CASSQLNSPLHF.

CDR3 amino acids: CAWTRMAGVGYTF. In nucleotides, the CDR3 is TGTGCCTGGACCCGGATGGCAGGGGTCGGCTACACCTTC. This chain connects TRBV30 to TRBJ1-2, with D maybe TRBD1 (6 bases). Deletions cut 4 bases from V and 8 bases from J, with 17 bases between. This CDR3 is 13 amino acids long. Germline loops: CDR1 GTSNPN, CDR2 SVGIG (reference sequence).

The chain recombines TRBV7-9 with TRBJ1-3; tentatively, D is TRBD1 (5 bases). The CDR3 runs to 14 residues. The germline gives CDR1 SEHNR, CDR2 FQNEAQ (reference sequence). V lost 2 bases and J 2 bases, leaving 7 bases between the germline ends. The CDR3 DNA follows: TGTGCCAGCAGCTTAAAGGGACCTGGAAACACCATATATTTT. It encodes CASSLKGPGNTIYF.